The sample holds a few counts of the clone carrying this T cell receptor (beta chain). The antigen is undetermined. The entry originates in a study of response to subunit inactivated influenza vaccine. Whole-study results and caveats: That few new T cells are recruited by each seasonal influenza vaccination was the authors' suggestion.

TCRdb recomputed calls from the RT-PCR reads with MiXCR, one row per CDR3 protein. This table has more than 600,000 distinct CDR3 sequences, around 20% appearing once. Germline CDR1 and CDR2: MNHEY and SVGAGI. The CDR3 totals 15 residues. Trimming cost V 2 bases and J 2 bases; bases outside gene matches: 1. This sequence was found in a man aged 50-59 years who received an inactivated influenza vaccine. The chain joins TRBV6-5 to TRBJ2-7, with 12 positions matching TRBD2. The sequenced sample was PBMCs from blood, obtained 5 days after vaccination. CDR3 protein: CASSYGLAGPYEQYF. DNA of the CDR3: TGTGCCAGCAGTTACGGACTAGCGGGGCCCTACGAGCAGTACTTC.